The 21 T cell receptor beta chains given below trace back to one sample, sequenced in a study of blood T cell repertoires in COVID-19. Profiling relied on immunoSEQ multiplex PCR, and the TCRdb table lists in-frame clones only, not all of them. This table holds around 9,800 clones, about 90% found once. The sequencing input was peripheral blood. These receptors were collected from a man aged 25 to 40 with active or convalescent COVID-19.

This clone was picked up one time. CDR3 region: CASLGGLYEQYV. The DNA for the CDR3 is TGCGCCAGCCTCGGGGGTCTCTACGAGCAGTACGTC. V gene TRBV10-2 combines with J gene TRBJ2-7, with a possible D match to TRBD2 (6 bases). Germline lookup yields CDR1 WSHSY and CDR2 SAAADI. The CDR3 runs to 12 residues. V was trimmed by 8 bases and J by 3 bases, leaving 11 bases between them.

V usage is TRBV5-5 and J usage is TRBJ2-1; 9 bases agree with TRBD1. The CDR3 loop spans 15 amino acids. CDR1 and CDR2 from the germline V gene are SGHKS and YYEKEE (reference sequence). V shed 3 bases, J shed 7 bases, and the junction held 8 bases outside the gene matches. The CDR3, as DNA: TGTGCCAGCAGCTCGGACAGGGGTAGGAGAAATGAGCAGTTCTTC. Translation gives CASSSDRGRRNEQFF.

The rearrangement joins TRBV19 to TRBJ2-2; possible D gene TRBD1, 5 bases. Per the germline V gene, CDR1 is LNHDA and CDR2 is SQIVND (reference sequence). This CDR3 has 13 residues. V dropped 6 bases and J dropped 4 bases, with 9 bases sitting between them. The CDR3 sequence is CASRQGGTGELFF. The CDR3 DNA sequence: TGTGCCAGTAGGCAGGGTGGCACCGGGGAGCTGTTTTTT.

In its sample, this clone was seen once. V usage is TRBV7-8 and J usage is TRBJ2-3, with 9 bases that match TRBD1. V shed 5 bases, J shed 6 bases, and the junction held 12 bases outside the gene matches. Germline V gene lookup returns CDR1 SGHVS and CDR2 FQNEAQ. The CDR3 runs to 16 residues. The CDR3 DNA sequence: TGTGCCAGCAGCGCCAATCCCGGGACAGGGATGGATACGCAGTATTTT. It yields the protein CASSANPGTGMDTQYF.

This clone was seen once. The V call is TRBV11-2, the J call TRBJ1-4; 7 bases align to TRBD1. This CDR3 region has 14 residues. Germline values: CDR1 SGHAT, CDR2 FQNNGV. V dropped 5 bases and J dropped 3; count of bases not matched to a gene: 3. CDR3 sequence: CASSRGTANEKLFF. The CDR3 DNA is TGTGCCAGCAGCCGCGGGACAGCTAATGAAAAACTGTTTTTT.

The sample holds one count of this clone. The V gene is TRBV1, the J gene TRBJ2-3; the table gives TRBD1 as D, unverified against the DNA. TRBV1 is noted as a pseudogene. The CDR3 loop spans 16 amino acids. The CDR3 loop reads CTSSQDTLRRRGTQYF. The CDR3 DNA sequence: TGCACCAGCAGCCAAGATACGCTCCGTCGTAGGGGTACGCAGTATTTT.

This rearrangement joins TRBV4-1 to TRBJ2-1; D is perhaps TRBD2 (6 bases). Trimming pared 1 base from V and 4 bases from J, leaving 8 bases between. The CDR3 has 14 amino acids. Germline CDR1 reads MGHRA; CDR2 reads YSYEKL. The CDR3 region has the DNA TGCGCCAGCAGCCAAGGACTAGAGTACAATGAGCAGTTCTTC. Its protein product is CASSQGLEYNEQFF.

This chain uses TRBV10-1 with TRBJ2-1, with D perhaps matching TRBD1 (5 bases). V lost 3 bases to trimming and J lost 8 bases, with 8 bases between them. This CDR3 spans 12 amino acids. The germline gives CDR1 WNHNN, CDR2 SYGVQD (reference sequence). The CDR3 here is CASSDRAYEQFF. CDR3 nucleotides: TGCGCCAGCAGTGACAGGGCCTATGAGCAGTTCTTC.

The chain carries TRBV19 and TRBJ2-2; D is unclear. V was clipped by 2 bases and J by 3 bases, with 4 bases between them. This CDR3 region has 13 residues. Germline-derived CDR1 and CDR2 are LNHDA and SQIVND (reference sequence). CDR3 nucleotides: TGTGCCAGTAGTATATTATACACCGGGGAGCTGTTTTTT. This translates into CASSILYTGELFF.

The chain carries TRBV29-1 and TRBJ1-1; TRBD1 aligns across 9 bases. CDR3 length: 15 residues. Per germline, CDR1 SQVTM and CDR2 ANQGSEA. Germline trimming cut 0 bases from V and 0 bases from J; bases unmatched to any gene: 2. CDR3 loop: CSVEDGTGMNTEAFF. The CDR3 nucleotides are TGCAGCGTTGAAGATGGGACAGGGATGAACACTGAAGCTTTCTTT.

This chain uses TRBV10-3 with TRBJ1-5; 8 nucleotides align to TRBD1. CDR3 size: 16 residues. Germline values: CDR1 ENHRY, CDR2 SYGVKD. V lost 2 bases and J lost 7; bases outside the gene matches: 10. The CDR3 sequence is CAISEVWTGTGQPQHF. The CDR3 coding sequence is TGTGCCATCAGTGAGGTATGGACAGGGACCGGCCAGCCCCAGCATTTT.

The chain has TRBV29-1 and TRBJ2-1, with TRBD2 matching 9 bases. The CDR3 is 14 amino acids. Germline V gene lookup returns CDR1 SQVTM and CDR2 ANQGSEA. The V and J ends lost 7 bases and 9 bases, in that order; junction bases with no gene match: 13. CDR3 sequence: CSDMRRGGIGEQFF. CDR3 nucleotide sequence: TGCAGCGATATGCGGCGGGGGGGTATTGGTGAGCAGTTCTTC.

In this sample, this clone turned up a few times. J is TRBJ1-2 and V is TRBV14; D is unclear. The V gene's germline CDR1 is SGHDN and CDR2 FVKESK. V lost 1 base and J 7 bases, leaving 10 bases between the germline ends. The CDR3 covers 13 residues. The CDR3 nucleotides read TGTGCCAGCAGCCAAGTGCCGGGATTTGGCTACACCTTC. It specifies CASSQVPGFGYTF.

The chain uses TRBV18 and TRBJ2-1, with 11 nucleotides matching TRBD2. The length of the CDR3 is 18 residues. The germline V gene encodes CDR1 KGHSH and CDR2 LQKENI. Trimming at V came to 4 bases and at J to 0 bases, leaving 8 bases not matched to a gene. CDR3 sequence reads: CASSQRTSGYSSYNEQFF. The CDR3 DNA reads TGTGCCAGCTCACAGAGGACTAGCGGGTACAGCTCCTACAATGAGCAGTTCTTC.

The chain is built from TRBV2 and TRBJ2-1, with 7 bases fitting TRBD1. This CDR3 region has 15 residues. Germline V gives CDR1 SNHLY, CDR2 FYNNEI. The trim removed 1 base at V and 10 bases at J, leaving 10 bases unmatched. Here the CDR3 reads CASSEERGPGGEQFF. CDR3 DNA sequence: TGTGCCAGCAGTGAAGAGAGGGGGCCCGGCGGGGAGCAGTTCTTC.

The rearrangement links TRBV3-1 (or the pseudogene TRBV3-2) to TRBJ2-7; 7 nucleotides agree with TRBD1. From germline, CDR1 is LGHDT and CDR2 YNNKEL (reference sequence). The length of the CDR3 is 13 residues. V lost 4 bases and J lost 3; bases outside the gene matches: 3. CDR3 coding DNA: TGTGCCAGCAGCCCAAACAGGGGCTACGAGCAGTACTTC. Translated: CASSPNRGYEQYF.

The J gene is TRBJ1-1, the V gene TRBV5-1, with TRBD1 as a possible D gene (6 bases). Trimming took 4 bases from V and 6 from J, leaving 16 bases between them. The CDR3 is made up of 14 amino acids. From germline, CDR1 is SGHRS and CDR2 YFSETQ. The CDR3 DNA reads TGCGCCAGCAGCCCAACCGGGAGGGGGGCTGAAGCTTTCTTT. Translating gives CASSPTGRGAEAFF.

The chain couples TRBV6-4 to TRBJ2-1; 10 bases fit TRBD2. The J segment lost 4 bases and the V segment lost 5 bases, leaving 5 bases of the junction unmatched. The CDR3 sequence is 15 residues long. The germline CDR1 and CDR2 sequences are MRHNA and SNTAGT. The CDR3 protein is CASSSTSGDYNEQFF. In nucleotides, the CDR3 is TGTGCCAGCAGTTCAACTAGCGGGGATTACAATGAGCAGTTCTTC.

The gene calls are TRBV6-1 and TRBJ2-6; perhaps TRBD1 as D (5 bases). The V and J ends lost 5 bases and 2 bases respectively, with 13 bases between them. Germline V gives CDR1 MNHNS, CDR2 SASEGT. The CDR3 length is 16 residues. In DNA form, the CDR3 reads TGTGCCAGCAGTAAAGAAACAGGAACTGGGGCCAACGTCCTGACTTTC. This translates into CASSKETGTGANVLTF.

The chain's CDR3 is CASSDRAGGSTDTQYF. The CDR3 DNA sequence: TGTGCCAGCAGTGATAGGGCCGGGGGATCCACAGATACGCAGTATTTT. V gene TRBV6-1 combines with J gene TRBJ2-3; weak D call: TRBD2 (6 bases). In germline, CDR1 is MNHNS, CDR2 SASEGT. The CDR3 totals 16 residues. The germline V and J ends were trimmed by 3 bases and 2 bases, with 15 bases remaining between them.

The CDR3 loop reads CASSSGTSGGAGKTQYF. The CDR3 DNA is TGTGCCAGCAGCTCTGGGACTAGCGGGGGGGCCGGAAAGACCCAGTACTTC. The chain joins TRBV7-3 to TRBJ2-5; 16 bases map to TRBD2. There are 17 residues in the CDR3. Per the germline V gene, CDR1 is SGHTA and CDR2 is FQGTGA. Germline trimming cut 4 bases from V and 6 bases from J; bases unmatched to any gene: 8.